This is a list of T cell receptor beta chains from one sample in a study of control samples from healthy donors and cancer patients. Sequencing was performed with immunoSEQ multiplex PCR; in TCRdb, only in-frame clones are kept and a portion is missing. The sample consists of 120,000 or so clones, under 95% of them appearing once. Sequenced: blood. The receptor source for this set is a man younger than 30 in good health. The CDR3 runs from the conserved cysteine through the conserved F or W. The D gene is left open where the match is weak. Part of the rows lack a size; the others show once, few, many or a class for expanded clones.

CDR3nt: TGTGCCAGCAGCTTATGGACAGATTCACCCCTCCACTTT; CDR3aa: CASSLWTDSPLHF; abundance: -; v_gene: TRBV7-9; j_gene: TRBJ1-6; d_gene: -
CDR3nt: TGTGCCAGCAGCTTACGGCAGGCATCCTACAATGAGCAGTTCTTC; CDR3aa: CASSLRQASYNEQFF; abundance: -; v_gene: TRBV7-3; j_gene: TRBJ2-1; d_gene: -
CDR3nt: TGTGCCAGCTCACCACCAGTGCACACCGGGGAGCTGTTTTTT; CDR3aa: CASSPPVHTGELFF; abundance: -; v_gene: TRBV18; j_gene: TRBJ2-2; d_gene: -
CDR3nt: TGCGCCAGCAGCCAAGTCGGTGTCGTCTATGAAAAACTGTTTTTT; CDR3aa: CASSQVGVVYEKLFF; abundance: -; v_gene: TRBV4-1; j_gene: TRBJ1-4; d_gene: -
CDR3nt: TGTGCCAGCAGCCGTGACAGCTTTGCTCCTGGCTACACCTTC; CDR3aa: CASSRDSFAPGYTF; abundance: -; v_gene: TRBV11-2; j_gene: TRBJ1-2; d_gene: -
CDR3nt: TGTGCCTGGAGTGTTAACTACCAGGTGGGTGAGCAGTTCTTC; CDR3aa: CAWSVNYQVGEQFF; abundance: -; v_gene: TRBV30; j_gene: TRBJ2-1; d_gene: -
CDR3nt: TGTGCTAGTGCCTCGGACCGCGTACTTAACTATGGCTACACCTTC; CDR3aa: CASASDRVLNYGYTF; abundance: once; v_gene: TRBV12-5; j_gene: TRBJ1-2; d_gene: -
CDR3nt: TGTGCCAGCAGCCCCCGGGGCACAGATACGCAGTATTTT; CDR3aa: CASSPRGTDTQYF; abundance: once; v_gene: TRBV3-1/TRBV3-2; j_gene: TRBJ2-3; d_gene: -
CDR3nt: TGTGCCAGCAGCTCACCTGGGACAGGGGGCCTTGGCTACACCTTC; CDR3aa: CASSSPGTGGLGYTF; abundance: -; v_gene: TRBV11-2; j_gene: TRBJ1-2; d_gene: TRBD1
CDR3nt: TGTGCCAGTAGTATAGGGGGACAGGCAAATCAGCCCCAGCATTTT; CDR3aa: CASSIGGQANQPQHF; abundance: -; v_gene: TRBV19; j_gene: TRBJ1-5; d_gene: TRBD1
CDR3nt: TGTGCCAGTAGTATACCCCGGAGCAATCAGCCCCAGCATTTT; CDR3aa: CASSIPRSNQPQHF; abundance: -; v_gene: TRBV19; j_gene: TRBJ1-5; d_gene: -
CDR3nt: TGTGCCAGCAACGTACCGGGACCTGGGGGGACTGAAGCTTTCTTT; CDR3aa: CASNVPGPGGTEAFF; abundance: -; v_gene: TRBV6-5; j_gene: TRBJ1-1; d_gene: -
CDR3nt: TGTGCCAGCTCACCATACGGGGCCCAAGAGACCCAGTACTTC; CDR3aa: CASSPYGAQETQYF; abundance: once; v_gene: TRBV18; j_gene: TRBJ2-5; d_gene: -
CDR3nt: TGTGCCAGTACGGGAGACAGGGTAAGCAATCAGCCCCAGCATTTT; CDR3aa: CASTGDRVSNQPQHF; abundance: -; v_gene: TRBV19; j_gene: TRBJ1-5; d_gene: TRBD1
CDR3nt: TGTGCCAGCAGTTATATCCGTGCAGGGATGGGGACTGAAGCTTTCTTT; CDR3aa: CASSYIRAGMGTEAFF; abundance: -; v_gene: TRBV6-5; j_gene: TRBJ1-1; d_gene: -
CDR3nt: TGTGCCATCAGTGAGACCCCTGGACAGGGGAGGTATTCACCCCTCCACTTT; CDR3aa: CAISETPGQGRYSPLHF; abundance: -; v_gene: TRBV10-3; j_gene: TRBJ1-6; d_gene: TRBD1
CDR3nt: TGTGCCAGCAGCCAGGGTAAAGTAGCGGGACCCCAAGAGACCCAGTACTTC; CDR3aa: CASSQGKVAGPQETQYF; abundance: -; v_gene: TRBV3-1/TRBV3-2; j_gene: TRBJ2-5; d_gene: TRBD2
CDR3nt: TGTGCCAGCAGCTGGAAGGATCGTGGCGGCTACACCTTC; CDR3aa: CASSWKDRGGYTF; abundance: once; v_gene: TRBV7-2; j_gene: TRBJ1-2; d_gene: -
CDR3nt: TGTGCCAGCAGTGTCTTACCGGGACAGGGGGCAAATACGCAGTATTTT; CDR3aa: CASSVLPGQGANTQYF; abundance: -; v_gene: TRBV6-1; j_gene: TRBJ2-3; d_gene: TRBD1
CDR3nt: TGTGCCAGCAGCTTGGACACCGGGGAGCTGTTTTTT; CDR3aa: CASSLDTGELFF; abundance: -; v_gene: TRBV7-9; j_gene: TRBJ2-2; d_gene: -